Sequencing of this T cell receptor (beta chain) was carried out in a study of blood T cell repertoires in COVID-19. Study-wide background: The study drew acute and convalescent COVID-19 samples from the United States, Italy and Spain. PBMCs, B-cell-depleted T cells, or T cells provided the cDNA or gDNA that made up the material.

Authors' analysis steps: Amplification from reference gene primers served as the basis for estimated nucleated cell counts. Some clones are missing from TCRdb's copy, which holds only in-frame ones; the method was immunoSEQ multiplex PCR. V, J and clone size derive from that table, while D and trimming were established from the DNA sequence. There are hundreds of thousands of clones in the sample; 80% to 90% occur only once, and approximately 1.5% lies in the top ten. The CDR3 is made up of 14 amino acids. Germline-derived CDR1 and CDR2 are WSHSY and SAAADI. The V and J ends lost 6 bases and 7 bases, in that order; junction bases with no gene match: 4.

Sequences were obtained from peripheral blood. V usage is TRBV10-2 and J usage is TRBJ1-5; the match to TRBD1 covers 12 bases. This TCR was sampled from a woman in her 30s with active or convalescent COVID-19. CDR3: CASSGTGGEQPQHF. CDR3 nucleotide sequence: TGCGCCAGCAGCGGGACAGGGGGCGAACAGCCCCAGCATTTT.